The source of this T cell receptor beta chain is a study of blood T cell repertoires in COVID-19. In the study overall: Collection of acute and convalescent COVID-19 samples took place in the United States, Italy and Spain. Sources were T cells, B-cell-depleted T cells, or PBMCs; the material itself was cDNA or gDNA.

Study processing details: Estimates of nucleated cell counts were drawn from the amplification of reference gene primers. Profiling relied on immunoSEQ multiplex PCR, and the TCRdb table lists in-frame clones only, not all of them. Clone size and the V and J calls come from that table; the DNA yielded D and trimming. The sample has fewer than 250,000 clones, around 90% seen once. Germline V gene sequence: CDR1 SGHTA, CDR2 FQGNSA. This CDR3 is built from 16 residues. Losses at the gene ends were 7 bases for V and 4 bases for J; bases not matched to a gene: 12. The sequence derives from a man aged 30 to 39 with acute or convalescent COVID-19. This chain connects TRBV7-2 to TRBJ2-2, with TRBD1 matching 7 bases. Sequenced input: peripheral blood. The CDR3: CASTFRGRVSTGELFF. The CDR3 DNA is TGTGCCAGCACCTTTAGGGGGCGCGTCAGCACCGGGGAGCTGTTTTTT.